This TCR beta chain was sequenced during a study of cytomegalovirus exposure and HLA in healthy donors. CDR1 and CDR2 from the germline V gene are GTSNPN and SVGIG (reference sequence). V lost 0 bases, J lost 8 bases, and 11 bases lay in between. The CDR3 length is 14 residues. Vbeta (60) and Jbeta (13) primers were used in the PCR. The repertoire was sequenced with immunoSEQ multiplex PCR; TCRdb's copy has only in-frame clones and lacks some. Of 150,000 to 200,000 clones in the sample, 80% to 90% were seen once. Study results and caveats: Association with HLA alleles at 0.05 false discovery rate was found for some 18,000 TCR beta sequences in a later analysis.

For this clone: Its specificity is not known.

Nominally healthy donors were sampled, though unrecorded immune exposures were likely. Source material: PBMCs. The clonotype originates from a man aged 18-30 years in good health and CMV-seropositive. The rearrangement links TRBV30 to TRBJ1-6; D ambiguous. This CDR3 is CAWSVSGQYSPLHF. The CDR3 DNA reads as TGTGCCTGGAGTGTAAGTGGGCAATATTCACCCCTCCACTTT.